The 32 T cell receptor beta chains given below trace back to one sample, sequenced in a study of blood T cell repertoires in COVID-19. TCRdb keeps only in-frame clones here, not all; method: immunoSEQ multiplex PCR. The sample shows about 250,000 clones, about four fifths of them seen only once. The specimen sequenced was peripheral blood. Receptor source: a man aged 40-49 years with active or convalescent COVID-19.

The rearrangement uses TRBV6-6 and TRBJ2-7; D is possibly TRBD1 (6 bases). V was cut by 7 bases and J by 3 bases, with 7 bases left in between. The germline CDR1 and CDR2 sequences are MNHNY and SVGAGI (reference sequence). The CDR3 loop spans 11 amino acids. The CDR3 spells CASKQGYEQYF. CDR3 nucleotides: TGTGCCAGCAAACAGGGCTACGAGCAGTACTTC.

The gene calls are TRBV6-5 and TRBJ2-5; 15 bases are shared with TRBD2. Germline CDR1 and CDR2: MNHEY and SVGAGI. V trimming: 8 bases; J trimming: 7 bases; junction bases outside the gene matches: 8. The CDR3 is 15 residues long. This CDR3 is CASPGLAGGRVTQYF. CDR3 DNA sequence: TGTGCCAGCCCCGGACTAGCGGGAGGGAGGGTGACCCAGTACTTC.

The chain employs TRBV5-1 and TRBJ2-3; tentatively, D is TRBD2 (5 bases). Germline CDR1 and CDR2: SGHRS and YFSETQ. Trimming took off 0 bases at V and 5 bases at J, with 22 bases between the two ends. The CDR3 length is 18 residues. The CDR3 sequence is CASSLGAGLGLLGDTQYF. In DNA, the CDR3 is TGCGCCAGCAGCTTGGGGGCAGGTTTAGGACTTTTAGGAGATACGCAGTATTTT.

The V call is TRBV5-8, the J call TRBJ2-5; TRBD2 matches at 15 bases. Germline CDR1 reads SGHTS; CDR2 reads YDEGEE. The trim removed 4 bases at V and 4 bases at J, leaving 8 bases unmatched. There are 17 residues in the CDR3. As DNA, the CDR3 is TGTGCCAGCAGCCCCCAGGGACTAGCGGGGGGTTCAGAGACCCAGTACTTC. It codes for CASSPQGLAGGSETQYF. Complete variable domain (other parts from reference TRBV5-8 and TRBJ2-5): EAGVTQSPTHLIKTRGQQATLRCSPISGHTSVYWYQQALGLGLQFLLWYDEGEERNRGNFPPRFSGRQFPNYSSELNVNALELEDSALYLCASSPQGLAGGSETQYFGPGTRLLVL.

The V call is TRBV7-8, the J call TRBJ1-1, with D unclear. Germline CDR1 reads SGHVS; CDR2 reads FQNEAQ. The V end was cut by 2 bases, the J end by 0 bases, with 4 bases between. The CDR3 loop spans 13 amino acids. CDR3 sequence: CASSLQVNTEAFF. The DNA of the CDR3 is TGTGCCAGCAGCTTACAGGTGAACACTGAAGCTTTCTTT.

This clone was observed a handful of times. The chain combines TRBV7-3 with TRBJ1-2; unclear D gene. Germline V gene data show CDR1 as SGHTA and CDR2 as FQGTGA. The CDR3 extends over 13 amino acids. The V gene lost 5 bases and the J gene lost 3 bases, with 10 bases spanning the gap. DNA of the CDR3: TGTGCCAGCAGCAGTGGGCCTGACTATGGCTACACCTTC. Translated: CASSSGPDYGYTF.

This rearrangement joins TRBV7-9 to TRBJ1-5, with D maybe TRBD1 (5 bases). The ends were cut back, 1 base at V and 1 base at J, with 8 bases in the middle. Germline V gene lookup returns CDR1 SEHNR and CDR2 FQNEAQ (reference sequence). This CDR3 contains 15 residues. The CDR3 loop reads CASSLGAGSNQPQHF. The DNA for the CDR3 is TGTGCCAGCAGCTTAGGTGCAGGGAGCAATCAGCCCCAGCATTTT.

The chain couples TRBV25-1 to TRBJ2-7, with D possibly matching TRBD1 (6 bases). The germline gives CDR1 MGHDK, CDR2 SYGVNS. V lost 5 bases and J lost 2, with 19 bases in between. The CDR3 totals 16 residues. The CDR3 region has the DNA TGTGCCAGCAGTCCGCCCCCGGGGCAGGGGACCTACGAGCAGTACTTC. Its protein is CASSPPPGQGTYEQYF.

The V call is TRBV10-3, the J call TRBJ2-7; perhaps TRBD2 as D (6 bases). Trimming took 4 bases from V and 6 from J, leaving 7 bases between them. The CDR3 contains 11 residues. Per germline, CDR1 ENHRY and CDR2 SYGVKD. Here the CDR3 DNA reads TGTGCCATCAGTGTGGGGGGCGAGCAGTACTTC. This encodes CAISVGGEQYF.

This clone was observed a handful of times. The rearrangement links TRBV6-5 to TRBJ1-5, with TRBD1 identical over 11 bases. This CDR3 has 14 residues. Germline V gene data show CDR1 as MNHEY and CDR2 as SVGAGI. The ends lost 6 bases at V and 6 bases at J; junction bases unmatched: 4. The CDR3 sequence is CASRAGTGGQPQHF. The CDR3 DNA sequence: TGTGCCAGCAGAGCAGGGACAGGGGGTCAGCCCCAGCATTTT.

This chain uses TRBV18 with TRBJ1-1, with D uncertain. V was shortened by 1 base and J by 0 bases, with 6 bases between the two germline ends. CDR1 and CDR2 (germline): KGHSH, LQKENI. The CDR3 extends over 14 amino acids. The CDR3 region has the DNA TGTGCCAGCTCACCACGAGGGCTGAACACTGAAGCTTTCTTT. Residues: CASSPRGLNTEAFF. Complete variable domain (other parts from reference TRBV18 and TRBJ1-1): NAGVMQNPRHLVRRRGQEARLRCSPMKGHSHVYWYRQLPEEGLKFMVYLQKENIIDESGMPKERFSAEFPKEGPSILRIQQVVRGDSAAYFCASSPRGLNTEAFFGQGTRLTVV.

The genes are TRBV30 and TRBJ1-2; D is possibly TRBD1 (6 bases). The CDR3 covers 13 residues. The germline V and J ends were trimmed by 4 bases and 4 bases, with 13 bases remaining between them. CDR1 is GTSNPN and CDR2 is SVGIG in the germline V gene (reference sequence). CDR3 in amino acids: CAWNRDTRYGYTF. CDR3 DNA: TGTGCCTGGAACCGGGACACGCGCTATGGCTACACCTTC.

This clone was seen more than once but under ten times. Compared with germline, one end of the junction differs, possibly owing to a read error. The V and J genes are TRBV7-9 and TRBJ2-1; 8 bases match TRBD2. CDR1 and CDR2 (germline): SEHNR, FQNEAQ (reference sequence). This CDR3 has 14 residues. The CDR3 DNA sequence: TGCGCCAGCAGCCGCGGGGGGCAAATCAATGAGCAGTTCTTC. Its protein is CASSRGGQINEQFF.

This chain connects TRBV7-2 to TRBJ2-2, with a tentative D call TRBD2 (6 bases). The CDR3 extends over 13 amino acids. Trimming pared 8 bases from V and 6 bases from J, leaving 13 bases between. Looked up from germline, CDR1 is SGHTA and CDR2 is FQGNSA. DNA of the CDR3: TGTGCCAGCGGAAGGAGGGCCTCCGGGGAGCTGTTTTTT. Translated: CASGRRASGELFF.

This chain uses TRBV5-1 with TRBJ2-5, with TRBD2 matching 10 bases. The trim removed 0 bases at V and 5 bases at J, leaving 10 bases unmatched. CDR3 length: 17 amino acids. The germline V gene has CDR1 SGHRS and CDR2 YFSETQ. CDR3 protein: CASSLVSGGDRRETQYF. DNA of the CDR3: TGCGCCAGCAGCTTGGTGAGCGGGGGGGATCGACGGGAGACCCAGTACTTC. The full variable domain, its missing parts supplied by reference TRBV5-1 and TRBJ2-5, is KAGVTQTPRYLIKTRGQQVTLSCSPISGHRSVSWYQQTPGQGLQFLFEYFSETQRNKGNFPGRFSGRQFSNSRSEMNVSTLELGDSALYLCASSLVSGGDRRETQYFGPGTRLLVL.

The J gene is TRBJ2-1, the V gene TRBV7-9, with 10 positions matching TRBD2. The CDR3 length is 15 residues. The J segment lost 5 bases and the V segment lost 3 bases, leaving 4 bases of the junction unmatched. Germline V gives CDR1 SEHNR, CDR2 FQNEAQ (reference sequence). CDR3 sequence: CASSLKRGGDNEQFF. CDR3 bases: TGTGCCAGCAGCTTGAAGCGGGGGGGTGACAATGAGCAGTTCTTC.

The chain joins TRBV7-3 to TRBJ1-1, with D possibly TRBD1 on 5 matching bases. Trimming took 5 bases from V and 6 from J, leaving 16 bases between them. Germline V gene lookup returns CDR1 SGHTA and CDR2 FQGTGA. This CDR3 is built from 14 residues. This chain's CDR3 is CASSPGWGDAEAFF. The CDR3 coding sequence is TGTGCCAGCAGCCCGGGCTGGGGGGACGCTGAAGCTTTCTTT.

The V call is TRBV6-2 or TRBV6-3, the J call TRBJ2-5; 12 bases match TRBD2. Per the germline V gene, CDR1 is MNHEY and CDR2 is SVGEGT. V lost 4 bases to trimming and J lost 5 bases; unmatched junction nucleotides: 14. The CDR3 runs 18 residues. CDR3 nucleotides: TGTGCCAGCAGTTCTTATCGACTAGCGGGAGCTGAAGGGGAGACCCAGTACTTC. This sequence encodes CASSSYRLAGAEGETQYF.

The chain uses TRBV4-2 and TRBJ2-3, with D tentatively TRBD2 (7 bases). Trimming cost V 1 base and J 2 bases, with 19 bases left between them. The CDR3 has 18 residues. The germline gives CDR1 LGHNA, CDR2 YNFKEQ. The CDR3 nucleotides are TGTGCCAGCAGCCAAGCGGCGGGGGCCGCAGCCAACACAGATACGCAGTATTTT. Protein sequence: CASSQAAGAAANTDTQYF.

This chain uses TRBV7-2 with TRBJ2-5; 14 nucleotides agree with TRBD2. Germline V gives CDR1 SGHTA, CDR2 FQGNSA. The CDR3 sequence is 16 residues long. The V gene end was trimmed by 4 bases and the J gene end by 5 bases; junction bases not matched to a gene: 6. The CDR3 loop is CASSYGLAGGKETQYF. Written as DNA, the CDR3 is TGTGCCAGCAGCTATGGACTAGCGGGGGGTAAGGAGACCCAGTACTTC.

V gene TRBV7-9 combines with J gene TRBJ2-3; TRBD2 matches at 8 bases. The germline V gene encodes CDR1 SEHNR and CDR2 FQNEAQ (reference sequence). The CDR3 spans 15 residues. Trimming cost V 5 bases and J 2 bases; bases outside gene matches: 6. In DNA, the CDR3 is TGTGCCAGCAGCAGAAGCGGGGGCGACACAGATACGCAGTATTTT. The encoded protein is CASSRSGGDTDTQYF. The entire variable domain, with the rest obtained from reference TRBV7-9 and TRBJ2-3, is as follows: DTGVSQNPRHKITKRGQNVTFRCDPISEHNRLYWYRQTLGQGPEFLTYFQNEAQLEKSRLLSDRFSAERPKGSFSTLEIQRTEQGDSAMYLCASSRSGGDTDTQYFGPGTRLTVL.

V and J are TRBV10-3 and TRBJ2-2; D is perhaps TRBD1 (6 bases). This CDR3 is built from 15 residues. Looked up from germline, CDR1 is ENHRY and CDR2 is SYGVKD. Deletions cut 5 bases from V and 0 bases from J, with 10 bases between. The CDR3 region is CAISRGQTNTGELFF. CDR3 nucleotides: TGTGCCATCAGTCGAGGACAGACGAACACCGGGGAGCTGTTTTTT.

The chain employs TRBV24-1 and TRBJ2-3; D unclear. V lost 3 bases and J 4 bases, leaving 13 bases between the germline ends. Germline values: CDR1 KGHDR, CDR2 SFDVKD. The CDR3 is 15 residues long. CDR3 region: CATSDRQAGADTQYF. In nucleotides, the CDR3 is TGTGCCACCAGTGATCGGCAGGCCGGCGCAGATACGCAGTATTTT.

The chain joins TRBV6-5 to TRBJ1-3; tentatively, D is TRBD1 (6 bases). Per germline, CDR1 MNHEY and CDR2 SVGAGI. The V end was cut by 7 bases, the J end by 1 base, with 14 bases between. The CDR3 is 15 residues long. Here the CDR3 reads CASTRDGQSGNTIYF. In DNA form, the CDR3 reads TGTGCCAGCACTAGAGATGGACAGTCTGGAAACACCATATATTTT.

The chain is built from TRBV6-5 and TRBJ1-4; unclear D gene. V was clipped by 0 bases and J by 3 bases, with 8 bases between them. The CDR3 contains 15 residues. Germline V gives CDR1 MNHEY, CDR2 SVGAGI. Written as DNA, the CDR3 is TGTGCCAGCAGTTACTCTGGTCGGGCTAATGAAAAACTGTTTTTT. Translation: CASSYSGRANEKLFF.

The genes are TRBV5-1 and TRBJ1-2; 8 nucleotides match TRBD1. Germline V CDR1 and CDR2: SGHRS, YFSETQ. V lost 4 bases, J lost 8 bases, and 10 bases stayed unmatched. This CDR3 comprises 14 residues. In DNA, the CDR3 is TGCGCCAGCAGCCCGGGACAGGCGGTGGGAGGCTACACCTTC. It codes for CASSPGQAVGGYTF.

The chain couples TRBV5-8 to TRBJ2-3, with 11 bases lining up with TRBD2. Trimming took 4 bases from V and 6 from J; bases not matched to a gene: 13. CDR1 SGHTS and CDR2 YDEGEE come from the germline V gene. This CDR3 spans 17 amino acids. CDR3 loop: CASSISGTSGGRDTQYF. The CDR3 coding sequence is TGTGCCAGCAGCATCTCCGGGACTAGCGGTGGAAGGGATACGCAGTATTTT. Drawing the rest from reference TRBV5-8 and TRBJ2-3, the complete variable domain is EAGVTQSPTHLIKTRGQQATLRCSPISGHTSVYWYQQALGLGLQFLLWYDEGEERNRGNFPPRFSGRQFPNYSSELNVNALELEDSALYLCASSISGTSGGRDTQYFGPGTRLTVL.

The rearrangement uses TRBV5-6 and TRBJ1-6; maybe TRBD1 (6 bases). V gave up 6 bases and J gave up 6 bases, with 16 bases separating them. The CDR3 is made up of 15 amino acids. CDR1 and CDR2 from the germline V gene are SGHDT and YYEEEE. The CDR3 sequence: CASTSGVFGNSPLHF. The DNA of the CDR3 is TGTGCCAGCACCTCAGGGGTATTTGGTAATTCACCCCTCCACTTT.

This clone was detected a few times. V and J are TRBV18 and TRBJ2-7, with 8 bases aligning to TRBD2. CDR1 KGHSH and CDR2 LQKENI come from the germline V gene. The trim removed 0 bases at V and 5 bases at J, leaving 6 bases unmatched. The CDR3 is 15 residues long. The CDR3 spells CASSPPFGGGNEQYF. The CDR3 nucleotides are TGTGCCAGCTCACCACCTTTCGGGGGGGGAAACGAGCAGTACTTC.

The chain joins TRBV4-1 to TRBJ1-2, with D tentatively TRBD1 (6 bases). This CDR3 region has 13 residues. V lost 3 bases to trimming and J lost 6 bases, with 11 bases between them. Germline CDR1 is MGHRA and CDR2 is YSYEKL. CDR3 sequence reads: CASSQEQGHGYTF. DNA of the CDR3: TGCGCCAGCAGCCAGGAACAGGGCCATGGCTACACCTTC.

This chain connects TRBV4-1 to TRBJ2-4, with a weak D call TRBD2 (5 bases). V was shortened by 2 bases and J by 3 bases, with 17 bases between the two germline ends. The V gene's germline CDR1 is MGHRA and CDR2 YSYEKL. This CDR3 has 17 amino acids. This CDR3 reads CASSQIIGTDYKNIQYF. The CDR3 coding sequence is TGCGCCAGCAGCCAAATAATAGGAACAGACTACAAAAACATTCAGTACTTC.

This sequence joins TRBV6-5 and TRBJ1-2, with TRBD1 matching over 12 bases. The germline gives CDR1 MNHEY, CDR2 SVGAGI. CDR3 length: 15 amino acids. V shed 2 bases, J shed 7 bases, and the junction held 5 bases outside the gene matches. The CDR3 loop is CASSYQGQGARGYTF. The DNA for the CDR3 is TGTGCCAGCAGTTACCAGGGACAGGGGGCTCGTGGCTACACCTTC.